These T cell receptor beta chains were read from a single sample in a study of OX40 agonist ivuxolimab in advanced cancers. Some clones are missing from TCRdb's copy, which holds only in-frame ones; the method was immunoSEQ multiplex PCR. This sample yields over 25,000 clones, of which approximately 85% are seen a single time; almost 50% belongs to the top ten. Sequences were derived from CD4+ or CD8+ T cells sorted from blood, sampled in a trial of the OX40 agonist ivuxolimab. These receptor sequences come from an adult with an advanced solid tumor such as melanoma, head and neck, liver or kidney cancer. Both conserved end residues are part of each CDR3. A D gene is named only where the DNA matches it firmly. Only some rows state a clone size, as once, few, many or a class for expanded clones.

d_call clone_size j_call v_call cdr3_nt cdr3_aa
- - TRBJ1-1 TRBV4-1 TGCGCCAGCCTAGGTGGAGACACTGAAGCTTTCTTT CASLGGDTEAFF
- - TRBJ1-2 TRBV9 TGTGCCAGTCGTGGGAGGAACTATGGCTACACCTTC CASRGRNYGYTF
- - TRBJ1-2 TRBV5-5 TGTGCCAGCAGCTCGGACAGCTCGGACTATGGCTACACCTTC CASSSDSSDYGYTF
- - TRBJ2-7 TRBV10-1 TGCGCCAGCAAGGGACAGCAGTACTTC CASKGQQYF
- - TRBJ1-2 TRBV14 TGTGCCAGCAGCCAAGACACGGGCCCCATTGGCTACACCTTC CASSQDTGPIGYTF
- - TRBJ1-6 TRBV4-1 TGCGCCAGCAGCCCACCAGGGACGGATTCACCCCTCCACTTT CASSPPGTDSPLHF
- - TRBJ1-2 TRBV28 TGTGCCAGCAGTTTAAGGGGCAGGGAAGGCAACTATGGCTACACCTTC CASSLRGREGNYGYTF
- - TRBJ1-1 TRBV2 TGTGCCAGCAGGTCGACGGTGAACACTGAAGCTTTCTTT CASRSTVNTEAFF
- - TRBJ1-2 TRBV7-9 TGTGCCAGCAGCTTATTAGGGGTCGGGCAGGAGTATGGCTACACCTTC CASSLLGVGQEYGYTF
- - TRBJ2-1 TRBV5-1 TGCGCCAGCAGCCCGGGAGTCCTCGTAGGCTCCTACAATGAGCAGTTCTTC CASSPGVLVGSYNEQFF
- - TRBJ2-4 TRBV23-1 TGCGCCAGCAGTCAAGGCATTGAGGGGATAGTAGCCAAAAACATTCAGTACTTC CASSQGIEGIVAKNIQYF
TRBD2 - TRBJ2-5 TRBV6-1 TGTGCCAGCAGTGAAGGGTGGCTAGCGGAAGAGACCCAGTACTTC CASSEGWLAEETQYF
- many TRBJ2-7 TRBV4-3 TGCGCCAGCAGCCAAACCACCCGAGACCCACCAACAGAGCAGTACTTC CASSQTTRDPPTEQYF
- - TRBJ2-7 TRBV7-9 TGTGCCAGCAGCTTAGCGGTCAGGACTTACGAGCAGTACTTC CASSLAVRTYEQYF
- - TRBJ1-1 TRBV27 TGTGCCAGCAGTTTAAATGGGAACACTGAAGCTTTCTTT CASSLNGNTEAFF
TRBD2 - TRBJ2-7 TRBV6-5 TGTGCCAGCAGCCAAAGAAGAGGACTAGCGGGGGAATACTTC CASSQRRGLAGEYF
- - TRBJ1-1 TRBV29-1 TGCAGCGTCCCCGCGGCAGGGAAGGAGGTTTTGGCTGAAGCTTTCTTT CSVPAAGKEVLAEAFF
- - TRBJ2-6 TRBV30 TGTGCCTGGAGTATCATTAGGTGGCAGGACTCTGGGGCCAACGTCCTGACTTTC CAWSIIRWQDSGANVLTF
- - TRBJ2-3 TRBV7-9 TGTGCCAGCAGCTTAGTGGGGACAGATACGCAGTATTTT CASSLVGTDTQYF
- - TRBJ2-3 TRBV27 TGTGCCAGCAGTGAGCGGGTTCTTTCAGCAGATACGCAGTATTTT CASSERVLSADTQYF
- once TRBJ1-2 TRBV28 TGTGCCAGCAGTTTAACGGGCAGTAACTATGGCTACACCTTC CASSLTGSNYGYTF
TRBD1 - TRBJ2-1 TRBV6-6 TGTGCCAGCAGTTTGGGACAGAGCTCCTACAATGAGCAGTTCTTC CASSLGQSSYNEQFF
- - TRBJ2-1 TRBV9 TGTGCCAGCAGCGTAGTTACGAGTGGGTTCAATGAGCAGTTCTTC CASSVVTSGFNEQFF
TRBD1 - TRBJ1-5 TRBV7-6 TGTGCCAGCAGCCCATTAAGCACAGGGGTCCAGCCCCAGCATTTT CASSPLSTGVQPQHF
TRBD1 - TRBJ2-1 TRBV27 TGTGCCAGCAGTTTATCGACAGGGGGGAGGGATGAGCAGTTCTTC CASSLSTGGRDEQFF
- once TRBJ1-3 TRBV30 TGTGCCTGGAAAACGAAACAGGCATCCCGCTCTGGAAACACCATATATTTT CAWKTKQASRSGNTIYF
TRBD2 - TRBJ2-1 TRBV27 TGTGCCAGTGGACTAGCTCGCCACAATGAGCAGTTCTTC CASGLARHNEQFF
- - TRBJ1-2 TRBV2 TGTGCCAGCAGTTCCTTACCGACCTATGGCTACACCTTC CASSSLPTYGYTF
- - TRBJ2-1 TRBV11-3 TGTGCCAGCAGCTTAGATCTGGTCGGTGAGCAGTTCTTC CASSLDLVGEQFF
TRBD1 - TRBJ2-7 TRBV7-9 TGTGCCAGCAGTTACATTACAGGGGGCCTCTACGAGCAGTACTTC CASSYITGGLYEQYF
TRBD1 - TRBJ1-1 TRBV6-6 TGTGCCAGCAGGATCGGACAGGCGAACACTGAAGCTTTCTTT CASRIGQANTEAFF
- - TRBJ2-3 TRBV9 TGTGCCAGCAGCGTATTAAGAAGAGATACGCAGTATTTT CASSVLRRDTQYF
- - TRBJ2-7 TRBV6-1 TGTGCCAGCAGTGAACGTGACAGATACTACGAGCAGTACTTC CASSERDRYYEQYF
TRBD1 - TRBJ2-1 TRBV5-6 TGTGCCAGCAGCCGGGACAGGTACAATGAGCAGTTCTTC CASSRDRYNEQFF
TRBD1 - TRBJ2-3 TRBV2 TGTGCCAGCAGTTCCCGGGACAGGGCCGGAGATACGCAGTATTTT CASSSRDRAGDTQYF
- - TRBJ2-7 TRBV11-3 TGTGCCAGCAGCTTCGAGGTTGGCGAGCAGTACTTC CASSFEVGEQYF
- large TRBJ1-5 TRBV25-1 TGTGCCAGCACAGGGGTTCAGCCCCAGCATTTT CASTGVQPQHF
- - TRBJ2-7 TRBV28 TGTGCCAGCAGTTCCCTGAGCCTACGTGACGAGCAGTACTTC CASSSLSLRDEQYF
- - TRBJ2-7 TRBV7-9 TGTGCCAGCAGCTCCCGGGCGCAGGGGACGTACGAGCAGTACTTC CASSSRAQGTYEQYF
- - TRBJ2-7 TRBV5-4 TGTGCCAGCAGCTTCGGGACAACCTACGAGCAGTACTTC CASSFGTTYEQYF
- few TRBJ1-1 TRBV9 TGTGCTGAGGGCACTGAAGCTTTCTTT CAEGTEAFF
- - TRBJ1-2 TRBV6-1 TGTGCCAGCAGTGAAGGGCCCTCAGGAGGGAATGGCTACACCTTC CASSEGPSGGNGYTF
- - TRBJ2-7 TRBV7-6 TGTGCCAGCAGTACAGGGTTTGGCTACGAGCAGTACTTC CASSTGFGYEQYF
- - TRBJ1-2 TRBV27 TGTGCCAGCAGTTGGGGTGGTGGCTACACCTTC CASSWGGGYTF
TRBD2 - TRBJ2-1 TRBV9 TGTGCCAGCAGCACTAGCGGTGTGGAGGTGGAGCAGTTCTTC CASSTSGVEVEQFF
- medium-sized TRBJ2-5 TRBV10-1 TGCGCCAGCAGTGACTATAGGACGACAGGAGAGACCCAGTACTTC CASSDYRTTGETQYF
- - TRBJ2-7 TRBV7-6 TGTGCCAGCAGCTTAGGGTCAGGGGCAACCTACGAGCAGTACTTC CASSLGSGATYEQYF
- - TRBJ2-7 TRBV14 TGTGCCAGCAGCTTACCGTCCTACGAGCAGTACTTC CASSLPSYEQYF
- few TRBJ1-6 TRBV14 TGTGCCAGCAGCCCCCAGTGGGTCTCCTATAATTCACCCCTCCACTTT CASSPQWVSYNSPLHF
- - TRBJ2-7 TRBV4-1 TGCGCCAGCAGCCACCCCCGCGAGGGGCGGGGAAACGAGCAGTACTTC CASSHPREGRGNEQYF
- once TRBJ1-1 TRBV6-6 TGTGCCAGCAGTTACGCGGTCAGAATGAACACTGAAGCTTTCTTT CASSYAVRMNTEAFF
- - TRBJ2-2 TRBV6-5 TGTGCCAGCAGGGCCTCCTCTTACACCGGGGAGCTGTTTTTT CASRASSYTGELFF